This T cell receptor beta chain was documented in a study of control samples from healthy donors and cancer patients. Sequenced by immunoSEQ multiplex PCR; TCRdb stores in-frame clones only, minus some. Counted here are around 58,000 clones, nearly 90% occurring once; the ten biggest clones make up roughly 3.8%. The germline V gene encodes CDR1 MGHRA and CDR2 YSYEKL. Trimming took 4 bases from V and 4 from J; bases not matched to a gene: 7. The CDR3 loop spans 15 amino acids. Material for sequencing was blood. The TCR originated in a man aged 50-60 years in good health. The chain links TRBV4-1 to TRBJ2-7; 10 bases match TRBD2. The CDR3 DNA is TGCGCCAGCAGCCTTGGGACTAGCGAATTATACGAGCAGTACTTC. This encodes CASSLGTSELYEQYF.